These 10 T cell receptor beta chains originate from one sample sequenced in a study of T cell clusters in autoimmune cytopenias. TRB was amplified from around 250 ng of peripheral blood genomic DNA per sample. Multiplex touch-down PCR amplified TRB using TRB-A and TRB-B pools in one tube. TCRdb derives one entry per CDR3 protein from the multiplex PCR reads, leaving out DNA. The record lists about 3,300 distinct CDR3 sequences, of which the ten most abundant hold 4.9%. Material: peripheral blood. The receptor source for this set is a human donor with an autoimmune cytopenia or autoimmune hepatitis (not recorded which).

This clonotype is labeled large based on frequency. This chain uses TRBV29-1 with TRBJ2-5. Germline V CDR1 and CDR2: SQVTM, ANQGSEA. The CDR3 has 12 residues. The chain's CDR3 is CSATPGEETQYF.

This clonotype is called medium-sized based on its frequency. The chain employs TRBV10-3 and TRBJ2-1. CDR1 and CDR2 from the germline V gene are ENHRY and SYGVKD. There are 16 residues in the CDR3. The CDR3 protein is CAISDSRTTSGNEQFF.

Judged by frequency, this clonotype is medium-sized. The rearrangement links TRBV5-1 to TRBJ2-3. Germline loops: CDR1 SGHRS, CDR2 YFSETQ. CDR3 length: 15 amino acids. The CDR3 region is CASSLAGRYTDTQYF.

This clonotype is classed as medium-sized by frequency. The chain uses TRBV20-1 and TRBJ2-3. Germline V lookup: CDR1 DFQATT, CDR2 SNEGSKA (reference sequence). The CDR3 runs 12 residues. This CDR3 is CSARDSPDTQYF.

The chain's CDR3 is CASSDQGQVRTDTQYF. V and J are TRBV19 and TRBJ2-3; the TCRdb D gene call, TRBD1, has no DNA to confirm it. This CDR3 is 16 amino acids long. CDR1 and CDR2 (germline): LNHDA, SQIVND (reference sequence).

Judged by frequency, this clonotype is large (0.1 to 1%). This chain's CDR3 is CSVVDRGHYEQYF. V and J are TRBV29-1 and TRBJ2-7; with no DNA, the TCRdb D assignment of TRBD1 cannot be verified. The CDR3 contains 13 residues. Germline CDR1 and CDR2: SQVTM and ANQGSEA.

This clonotype ranks as medium-sized in terms of frequency. This chain connects TRBV27 to TRBJ1-6; TCRdb's D call of TRBD1 is untestable without DNA. The germline CDR1 and CDR2 sequences are MNHEY and SMNVEV (reference sequence). The CDR3 is made up of 14 amino acids. CDR3 sequence: CASRQRGQNSPLHF.

This chain connects TRBV29-1 to TRBJ2-1; TCRdb proposes TRBD1, but this gene call is untestable without DNA. The CDR3 loop spans 12 amino acids. CDR1 is SQVTM and CDR2 is ANQGSEA in the germline V gene. CDR3 residues: CSVEGGQYEQFF.

This clonotype is classed as medium-sized by frequency. The chain recombines TRBV27 with TRBJ2-1; TCRdb selects TRBD2, and the lack of DNA leaves this call unchecked. There are 14 residues in the CDR3. The germline gives CDR1 MNHEY, CDR2 SMNVEV (reference sequence). This CDR3 reads CASSSRGLLNEQFF.

The rearrangement links TRBV24-1 to TRBJ1-2. This CDR3 is built from 12 residues. Germline-derived CDR1 and CDR2 are KGHDR and SFDVKD. CDR3 amino acids: CATSDLLGGYTF.